A selection of T cell receptor beta chains follows, all from one sample in a study of beta chain features in type 1 diabetes. The protocol was immunoSEQ multiplex PCR, while the TCRdb copy is restricted to in-frame clones and leaves out a portion. The sample records roughly 330,000 clones, more than 9.5% being singletons. Sequenced input: naive CD4+ T cells from blood. The receptors shown here come from a woman aged 30 to 39 in good health. Both conserved end residues are part of each CDR3. A D gene is named only where the DNA matches it firmly. Some rows mark clone size as missing; the rest say once, few, many or name a class of expanded clone.

J: TRBJ1-1; V: TRBV29-1; D: TRBD1; size: few; CDR3: CSVATEDRGVTEAFF; DNA: TGCAGCGTTGCTACCGAGGACAGGGGCGTCACTGAAGCTTTCTTT
J: TRBJ2-2; V: TRBV19; D: TRBD1; size: NA; CDR3: CASKRTGEGGELFF; DNA: TGTGCCAGTAAACGGACAGGGGAGGGCGGGGAGCTGTTTTTT
J: TRBJ2-1; V: TRBV6-5; D: NA; size: few; CDR3: CASSQTRSEQFF; DNA: TGTGCCAGCAGCCAAACTAGGAGCGAGCAGTTCTTC
J: TRBJ1-1; V: TRBV18; D: TRBD1; size: NA; CDR3: CASSPGQGVNTEAFF; DNA: TGTGCCAGCTCGCCGGGACAGGGGGTGAACACTGAAGCTTTCTTT
J: TRBJ1-1; V: TRBV7-9; D: NA; size: NA; CDR3: CASSQEATGKNTEAFF; DNA: TGTGCCAGCAGCCAAGAGGCAACAGGGAAGAACACTGAAGCTTTCTTT
J: TRBJ2-1; V: TRBV4-1; D: NA; size: NA; CDR3: CASSQELQGWQFF; DNA: TGCGCCAGCAGCCAAGAATTGCAGGGATGGCAGTTCTTC
J: TRBJ2-7; V: TRBV2; D: TRBD2; size: few; CDR3: CASSEMREVDEQYF; DNA: TGTGCCAGCAGTGAAATGCGGGAGGTTGACGAGCAGTACTTC
J: TRBJ2-4; V: TRBV28; D: NA; size: NA; CDR3: CASRKRAKNIQYF; DNA: TGTGCCAGCAGGAAGCGAGCCAAAAACATTCAGTACTTC
J: TRBJ1-2; V: TRBV29-1; D: TRBD1; size: NA; CDR3: CSVLSVTNRGDGYTF; DNA: TGCAGCGTTCTTTCTGTAACCAACAGGGGAGATGGCTACACCTTC
J: TRBJ2-7; V: TRBV21-1; D: NA; size: few; CDR3: CASSNRRVVRPYEQYF; DNA: TGTGCCAGCAGCAACCGCAGGGTAGTGCGGCCCTACGAGCAGTACTTC